The 7 T cell receptor beta chains below come from one sample, sequenced in a study of shared clonotypes between healthy human individuals. Profiling relied on immunoSEQ multiplex PCR, and the TCRdb table lists in-frame clones only, not all of them. The sample shows roughly 500,000 clones, roughly 80% of them seen only once. What was sequenced was PBMCs. The receptors derive from a middle-aged woman in good health. Some clones in this sample may be carry-over from other donors' samples.

V gene TRBV7-3 combines with J gene TRBJ2-3; 8 positions match TRBD2. Germline CDR1 reads SGHTA; CDR2 reads FQGTGA. The junction had 7 bases not matched to a gene; V was cut back by 8 bases and J by 3 bases. The CDR3 is 14 residues long. CDR3 region: CASRAGGATDTQYF. CDR3 bases: TGTGCCAGCCGGGCGGGGGGCGCGACAGATACGCAGTATTTT.

Note on this clone: Since a far larger clone is one base different, this is likely a read error. CDR3 DNA sequence: TGTGCCAGCATACTCGTACCGGATGATACGCAGTATTTT. Its protein is CASILVPDDTQYF. The rearrangement links TRBV5-6 to TRBJ2-3; D gene uncertain. V dropped 6 bases and J dropped 6 bases, with 14 bases sitting between them. The CDR3 runs to 13 residues. The germline CDR1 and CDR2 sequences are SGHDT and YYEEEE. The complete variable domain, with remaining parts taken from reference TRBV5-6 and TRBJ2-3, reads DAGVTQSPTHLIKTRGQQVTLRCSPKSGHDTVSWYQQALGQGPQFIFQYYEEEERQRGNFPDRFSGHQFPNYSSELNVNALLLGDSALYLCASILVPDDTQYFGPGTRLTVL.

About this clone: This sequence is one base from a far larger clone and is likely a read error. Distinct nucleotide sequences in the sample also encode this CDR3. The chain has TRBV25-1 and TRBJ2-7; 8 positions match TRBD2. The V segment lost 5 bases and the J segment 6 bases; nucleotides outside the gene matches: 15. Germline loops: CDR1 MGHDK, CDR2 SYGVNS. This CDR3 contains 16 residues. The CDR3 loop is CASSPSGSRSRGEQYF. CDR3 in DNA: TGTGCCAGCAGTCCCAGCGGGAGCCGATCACGGGGCGAGCAGTACTTC.

This clone has just one count. The DNA for the CDR3 is TGCGCCAGCAGTGACGGGCGGAGACTAGCCAAAAACATTCAGTACTTC. Encoded protein: CASSDGRRLAKNIQYF. This rearrangement joins TRBV10-2 to TRBJ2-4; D is unclear. This CDR3 is built from 16 residues. Germline V lookup: CDR1 WSHSY, CDR2 SAAADI. V was pared by 3 bases and J by 0 bases, with 12 bases between.

The chain joins TRBV19 to TRBJ2-7; the match to TRBD1 covers 9 bases. The CDR3 totals 14 residues. Germline V lookup: CDR1 LNHDA, CDR2 SQIVND (reference sequence). The V segment lost 9 bases and the J segment 2 bases; nucleotides outside the gene matches: 8. The CDR3 region is CASSQGAAPYEQYF. CDR3 in DNA: TGTGCCAGCTCACAGGGGGCCGCCCCCTACGAGCAGTACTTC.

The CDR3 reads CASSISGQVYEQYF. CDR3 DNA: TGTGCCAGCTCCATATCGGGACAGGTTTACGAGCAGTACTTC. This rearrangement joins TRBV18 to TRBJ2-7, with 8 bases matching TRBD1. This CDR3 contains 14 residues. Germline V gene lookup returns CDR1 KGHSH and CDR2 LQKENI. Trimming cost V 6 bases and J 4 bases; bases outside gene matches: 8.

The rearrangement uses TRBV28 and TRBJ2-7; 13 nucleotides match TRBD2. V was pared by 4 bases and J by 7 bases, with 1 base of the junction left unmatched. The CDR3 extends over 13 amino acids. Germline loops: CDR1 MDHEN, CDR2 SYDVKM. CDR3 DNA: TGTGCCAGCAGTTCGACTAGCGGGAGGGAGCAGTACTTC. Encoded protein: CASSSTSGREQYF.